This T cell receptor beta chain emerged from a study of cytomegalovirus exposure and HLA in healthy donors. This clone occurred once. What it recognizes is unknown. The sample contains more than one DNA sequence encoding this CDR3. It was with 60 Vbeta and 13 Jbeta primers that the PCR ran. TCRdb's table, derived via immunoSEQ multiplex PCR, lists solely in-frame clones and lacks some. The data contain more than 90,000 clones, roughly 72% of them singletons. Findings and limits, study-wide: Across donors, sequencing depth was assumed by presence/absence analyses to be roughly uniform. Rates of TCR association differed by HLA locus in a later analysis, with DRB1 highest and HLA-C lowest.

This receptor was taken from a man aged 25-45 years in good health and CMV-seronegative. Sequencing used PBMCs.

The CDR3 region has the DNA TGCGCCAGCAACGAGGCCTCCGGGGGGTATGAGCAGTTCTTC. Translated, it gives CASNEASGGYEQFF. The J gene is TRBJ2-1, the V gene TRBV5-1, with 7 positions matching TRBD2. The CDR3 sequence is 14 residues long. The J segment lost 8 bases and the V segment lost 6 bases, leaving 11 bases of the junction unmatched. The germline V gene has CDR1 SGHRS and CDR2 YFSETQ.